This T cell receptor beta chain was sequenced for a study of cytomegalovirus exposure and HLA in healthy donors. The CDR3 runs to 13 residues. The V gene lost 4 bases and the J gene lost 16 bases, with 19 bases spanning the gap. CDR1 is MDHEN and CDR2 is SYDVKM in the germline V gene. Measured with immunoSEQ multiplex PCR; TCRdb has only the in-frame clones, and not every one. The sample holds about 220,000 clones, just under 90% seen once. Comments on this clone: Its target is unknown.

Findings and limits, study-wide: Subsequent analysis of the approximately 110 validation repertoires found a tendency for first-cohort TCR clusters to co-occur. Whilst most TCR sequences proved rare, a subset of public TCRs occurred across many donors. Some TCR beta chains (more than 150 of them) were listed as cytomegalovirus-associated. It was reported that the classifier diagnosed cytomegalovirus status with high specificity and sensitivity in both the original and validation cohorts.

This receptor was identified in a man aged 18 to 35 in good health and CMV-seronegative. Sequenced sample: PBMCs. The chain recombines TRBV28 with TRBJ1-4; D gene uncertain. The CDR3 reads CASSSASLPSAFF. The CDR3 DNA sequence: TGTGCCAGCAGTTCAGCGAGCCTACCGTCGGCGTTTTTT.